Listed here are 27 T cell receptor beta chains from one sample, sequenced in a study of identical twins. TCRdb re-analysed the 5' RACE reads in MiXCR, keeping a single row per CDR3 protein. The sample consists of 400,000 to 650,000 distinct CDR3 sequences, less than 25% of them appearing once. These same records also appear under a second study, on T cells expressing NK-cell markers.

Sequencing was done on a sample of CD4+ T cells sorted from blood. The source of these receptors is a woman aged 18-29 years in good health.

The gene calls are TRBV9 and TRBJ2-2; 11 bases are a match to TRBD1. V gave up 3 bases and J gave up 2 bases; unmatched junction bases: 3. There are 16 residues in the CDR3. Germline lookup yields CDR1 SGDLS and CDR2 YYNGEE. CDR3 region: CASSGGQGVNTGELFF. Written as DNA, the CDR3 is TGTGCCAGCAGCGGGGGACAGGGGGTTAACACCGGGGAGCTGTTTTTT.

The CDR3 coding sequence is TGTGCCAGCAGTGTTGAGACAGGGAACACTGAAGCTTTCTTT. Translating gives CASSVETGNTEAFF. This sequence joins TRBV2 and TRBJ1-1, with D tentatively TRBD1 (6 bases). The V gene's germline CDR1 is SNHLY and CDR2 FYNNEI. The CDR3 has 14 amino acids. V shed 4 bases and J shed 1 base, with 10 bases lying between them. Based on the CDR3 plus reference TRBV2 and TRBJ1-1, the full variable domain is EPEVTQTPSHQVTQMGQEVILRCVPISNHLYFYWYRQILGQKVEFLVSFYNNEISEKSEIFDDQFSVERPDGSNFTLKIRSTKLEDSAMYFCASSVETGNTEAFFGQGTRLTVV.

The chain employs TRBV7-9 and TRBJ2-1; possible D gene TRBD2, 5 bases. The CDR3 has 15 amino acids. Trimming took 5 bases from V and 0 from J, leaving 11 bases between them. Germline V gene sequence: CDR1 SEHNR, CDR2 FQNEAQ (reference sequence). CDR3 nucleotide sequence: TGTGCCAGCAGCCCGGAGGAGAGCTCCTACAATGAGCAGTTCTTC. Its translation: CASSPEESSYNEQFF.

This clonotype was seen more than once but under ten times. This sequence joins TRBV6-5 and TRBJ1-6; D is unresolved. The V end was cut by 3 bases, the J end by 5 bases, with 11 bases between. There are 15 residues in the CDR3. Germline V gene sequence: CDR1 MNHEY, CDR2 SVGAGI. CDR3 loop: CASSYGRANNSPLHF. Written as DNA, the CDR3 is TGTGCCAGCAGTTATGGGAGGGCGAATAATTCACCCCTCCACTTT.

This clonotype was detected a few times. The chain couples TRBV7-2 to TRBJ1-1; 7 bases map to TRBD1. This CDR3 is built from 14 residues. CDR1 and CDR2 (germline): SGHTA, FQGNSA. J was trimmed by 0 bases and V by 6 bases; bases with no gene match: 4. CDR3 amino acids: CASRGRGVNTEAFF. CDR3 DNA sequence: TGTGCCAGCAGGGGCAGGGGGGTGAACACTGAAGCTTTCTTT.

This clonotype was counted between two and nine times. The chain couples TRBV11-2 to TRBJ2-7; 7 nucleotides align to TRBD1. The CDR3 loop spans 14 amino acids. The junction had 9 bases not matched to a gene; V was cut back by 8 bases and J by 2 bases. The germline V gene has CDR1 SGHAT and CDR2 FQNNGV. CDR3 coding DNA: TGTGCCAGCGGTTACAGGGGACCAACCTACGAGCAGTACTTC. It encodes CASGYRGPTYEQYF.

V and J are TRBV3-1 and TRBJ2-1; tentatively, D is TRBD1 or TRBD2 (6 bases each). Germline CDR1 is LGHDT and CDR2 is YNNKEL (reference sequence). The CDR3 sequence is 18 residues long. V gave up 0 bases and J gave up 3 bases, with 18 bases separating them. The CDR3 is CASSQDLRNGGLYNEQFF. The CDR3 DNA reads as TGTGCCAGCAGCCAAGATTTGAGGAACGGGGGCCTCTACAATGAGCAGTTCTTC.

This chain links TRBV7-2 with TRBJ2-2; D remains ambiguous. The CDR3 consists of 16 residues. V shed 2 bases and J shed 8 bases, with 18 bases lying between them. Germline V lookup: CDR1 SGHTA, CDR2 FQGNSA. The CDR3 is CASSLNARTIPGELFF. CDR3 nucleotides: TGTGCCAGCAGCTTAAATGCGCGGACCATCCCGGGGGAGCTGTTTTTT.

In DNA form, the CDR3 reads TGTGCCAGCAGTGAACTCGGCGGAGCTAATGAAAAACTGTTTTTT. Translation gives CASSELGGANEKLFF. This sequence joins TRBV2 and TRBJ1-4; no definite D call. V lost 2 bases, J lost 3 bases, and 10 bases lay in between. CDR3 size: 15 residues. CDR1 and CDR2 from the germline V gene are SNHLY and FYNNEI.

The J gene is TRBJ1-6, the V gene TRBV20-1, with D maybe TRBD1 (5 bases). Trimming removed 4 bases from V and 10 bases from J, with 20 bases in between. The CDR3 contains 15 residues. Looked up from germline, CDR1 is DFQATT and CDR2 is SNEGSKA (reference sequence). This CDR3 is CSAIPGPSRNSPLHF. CDR3 bases: TGCAGTGCTATCCCGGGACCAAGTAGAAACTCACCCCTCCACTTT.

The gene calls are TRBV19 and TRBJ2-2, with 8 bases identical to TRBD1. V was pared by 8 bases and J by 4 bases, with 3 bases of the junction left unmatched. This CDR3 is built from 13 residues. Germline V gene lookup returns CDR1 LNHDA and CDR2 SQIVND (reference sequence). The CDR3 DNA is TGTGCCAGTTGTACAGGGGGCACCGGGGAGCTGTTTTTT. This encodes CASCTGGTGELFF.

J is TRBJ1-4 and V is TRBV20-1; D perhaps matches TRBD1 (6 bases). The V gene's germline CDR1 is DFQATT and CDR2 SNEGSKA (reference sequence). The CDR3 runs 13 residues. Trimming pared 4 bases from V and 2 bases from J, leaving 8 bases between. The CDR3 loop is CSAKTGTNEKLFF. The DNA for the CDR3 is TGCAGTGCTAAGACAGGCACTAATGAAAAACTGTTTTTT.

This clonotype was seen ten or more times. The chain couples TRBV5-5 to TRBJ2-1; TRBD1 matches at 8 bases. CDR3 length equals 14 residues. V lost 2 bases to trimming and J lost 7 bases; unmatched junction nucleotides: 5. CDR1 SGHKS and CDR2 YYEKEE come from the germline V gene (reference sequence). CDR3 in amino acids: CASSLWTGNNEQFF. Here the CDR3 DNA reads TGTGCCAGCAGCTTATGGACAGGGAATAATGAGCAGTTCTTC.

The chain's CDR3 is CASSENSETQYF. CDR3 sequence (DNA): TGTGCCAGCAGTGAAAACTCAGAGACCCAGTACTTC. This sequence joins TRBV2 and TRBJ2-5; D unclear. Deletions cut 2 bases from V and 4 bases from J, with 5 bases between. The CDR3 runs 12 residues. Germline V gives CDR1 SNHLY, CDR2 FYNNEI. Based on the CDR3 plus reference TRBV2 and TRBJ2-5, the full variable domain is EPEVTQTPSHQVTQMGQEVILRCVPISNHLYFYWYRQILGQKVEFLVSFYNNEISEKSEIFDDQFSVERPDGSNFTLKIRSTKLEDSAMYFCASSENSETQYFGPGTRLLVL.

This clonotype was picked up a small number of times. V gene TRBV2 combines with J gene TRBJ1-5, with D perhaps matching TRBD1 (5 bases). Trimming took 7 bases from V and 4 from J, leaving 11 bases between them. Germline CDR1 SNHLY, CDR2 FYNNEI. The length of the CDR3 is 13 residues. CDR3: CASNGHENQPQHF. The CDR3 DNA follows: TGTGCCAGCAACGGACACGAGAATCAGCCCCAGCATTTT.

Only a few counts were recorded for this clonotype. The CDR3 region is CSARTGTADGYTF. CDR3 DNA: TGCAGTGCTAGAACCGGGACAGCGGATGGCTACACCTTC. The rearrangement uses TRBV20-1 and TRBJ1-2, with 7 bases fitting TRBD1. The CDR3 has 13 residues. The V segment lost 2 bases and the J segment 6 bases; nucleotides outside the gene matches: 6. Per germline, CDR1 DFQATT and CDR2 SNEGSKA (reference sequence).

The chain has TRBV12-3 or TRBV12-4 and TRBJ2-3; 9 positions match TRBD2. V gave up 6 bases and J gave up 0 bases; unmatched junction bases: 7. The CDR3 loop spans 16 amino acids. CDR3: CASRWASGVSTDTQYF. The CDR3 coding sequence is TGTGCCAGCAGGTGGGCTAGCGGGGTCAGCACAGATACGCAGTATTTT.

The chain carries TRBV7-9 and TRBJ2-7; 8 bases line up with TRBD1. V lost 3 bases, J lost 0 bases, and 4 bases stayed unmatched. Germline V gene lookup returns CDR1 SEHNR and CDR2 FQNEAQ (reference sequence). The CDR3 is 15 residues long. CDR3 coding DNA: TGTGCCAGCAGCTTGGGACAGGAGCGCTCCTACGAGCAGTACTTC. It yields the protein CASSLGQERSYEQYF.

J is TRBJ2-7 and V is TRBV20-1; the D is unclear. The CDR3 extends over 10 amino acids. The V and J ends lost 5 bases and 7 bases respectively, with 9 bases between them. Germline V lookup: CDR1 DFQATT, CDR2 SNEGSKA (reference sequence). CDR3 nucleotides: TGCAGTGCTGCCCCTGGGGAGCAGTACTTC. This sequence encodes CSAAPGEQYF.

This chain uses TRBV28 with TRBJ2-7; no clear D. The V end lost 4 bases, the J end lost 7 bases, and 17 bases lay between the germline ends. The CDR3 has 14 residues. Germline CDR1 is MDHEN and CDR2 is SYDVKM. Written as DNA, the CDR3 is TGTGCCAGCAGTTCCCCTGGAGTAGACATAGAGCAGTACTTC. Its protein is CASSSPGVDIEQYF.

This clonotype was observed at least ten times. This chain links TRBV20-1 with TRBJ2-7; TRBD2 aligns across 8 bases. V trimming: 0 bases; J trimming: 0 bases; junction bases outside the gene matches: 4. The CDR3 has 15 residues. Germline V gives CDR1 DFQATT, CDR2 SNEGSKA (reference sequence). The CDR3 here is CSARDLAGGSYEQYF. In DNA form, the CDR3 reads TGCAGTGCTAGAGATCTCGCGGGAGGCTCCTACGAGCAGTACTTC.

This clonotype was detected a few times. The rearrangement joins TRBV20-1 to TRBJ2-5; D remains unclear. Germline assignment: CDR1 DFQATT and CDR2 SNEGSKA (reference sequence). The CDR3 contains 11 residues. V lost 8 bases, J lost 5 bases, and 12 bases lay in between. CDR3 amino acids: CSFSPTETQYF. The CDR3 nucleotides read TGCAGTTTTAGTCCTACGGAGACCCAGTACTTC.

The V and J genes are TRBV7-7 and TRBJ1-6, with 7 bases that match TRBD1. The CDR3 totals 15 residues. V shed 5 bases, J shed 9 bases, and the junction held 10 bases outside the gene matches. In germline, CDR1 is SSHAT, CDR2 FNYEAQ (reference sequence). CDR3 DNA sequence: TGTGCCAGCAGCGGTGCCACAGGGGAGAGTTCACCCCTCCACTTT. This codes for CASSGATGESSPLHF.

This clonotype was recorded a few times. The J gene is TRBJ1-5, the V gene TRBV6-5, with a weak D call TRBD1 (5 bases). Trimming stripped 4 bases from V and 4 bases from J, with 14 bases between. CDR1 MNHEY and CDR2 SVGAGI come from the germline V gene. This CDR3 spans 15 amino acids. As DNA, the CDR3 is TGTGCCAGCAGTTTGGCAGGGCAGCCTAATCAGCCCCAGCATTTT. It specifies CASSLAGQPNQPQHF.

This clonotype appeared a few times. This sequence joins TRBV6-1 and TRBJ1-1; no clear D gene. The V and J ends lost 5 bases and 2 bases respectively, with 12 bases between them. CDR1 is MNHNS and CDR2 is SASEGT in the germline V gene. The CDR3 is made up of 14 amino acids. This CDR3 is CASSPAVLNTEAFF. CDR3 bases: TGTGCCAGCAGTCCCGCAGTCTTAAACACTGAAGCTTTCTTT.

The rearrangement links TRBV9 to TRBJ2-7, with D uncertain. Germline V gene lookup returns CDR1 SGDLS and CDR2 YYNGEE. Trimming stripped 1 base from V and 6 bases from J, with 11 bases between. This CDR3 comprises 13 residues. In nucleotides, the CDR3 is TGTGCCAGCAGCGTATCGACGAGCACCGAGCAGTACTTC. The encoded protein is CASSVSTSTEQYF.

V and J are TRBV9 and TRBJ2-3; 9 bases fit TRBD2. Germline CDR1 reads SGDLS; CDR2 reads YYNGEE. The CDR3 loop spans 16 amino acids. With 0 bases clipped from V and 5 bases from J, the junction kept 7 bases outside the gene matches. The CDR3 DNA sequence: TGTGCCAGCAGCGTAGGGTTGGCGGGGGGGGAAGATACGCAGTATTTT. It encodes CASSVGLAGGEDTQYF.